These 5 T cell receptor beta chains originate from one sample sequenced in a study of blood T cell repertoires in COVID-19. Profiled with immunoSEQ multiplex PCR; TCRdb holds only in-frame clones, not every one. The sample has 120,000 or so clones, roughly nine tenths seen once. Sequencing was carried out using peripheral blood. The source is an older man with active or convalescent COVID-19.

The chain combines TRBV6-5 with TRBJ1-3, with 10 nucleotides matching TRBD1. This CDR3 has 14 residues. Trimming took 6 bases from V and 4 from J; bases not matched to a gene: 3. Germline V CDR1 and CDR2: MNHEY, SVGAGI. CDR3 bases: TGTGCCAGCAGGGGACAGGGGAAAGGAAACACCATATATTTT. This sequence encodes CASRGQGKGNTIYF.

This CDR3 reads CASSPSSPSSGNTIYF. The CDR3 DNA follows: TGTGCCAGCTCACCATCGTCGCCCAGCTCTGGAAACACCATATATTTT. V gene TRBV18 combines with J gene TRBJ1-3; D ambiguous. Trimming took off 2 bases at V and 0 bases at J, with 11 bases between the two ends. Germline V gives CDR1 KGHSH, CDR2 LQKENI. The CDR3 spans 16 residues.

The chain carries TRBV30 and TRBJ2-1, with 9 bases that match TRBD2. V was clipped by 1 base and J by 12 bases; unmatched bases: 7. Germline loops: CDR1 GTSNPN, CDR2 SVGIG (reference sequence). The CDR3 is 13 residues long. The CDR3 region is CAWSAAGGVVQFF. The CDR3 DNA follows: TGTGCCTGGAGTGCAGCGGGGGGTGTGGTGCAGTTCTTC.

The V call is TRBV18, the J call TRBJ2-5; D is undetermined. The germline V gene has CDR1 KGHSH and CDR2 LQKENI. V was cut by 6 bases and J by 1 base, with 12 bases left in between. The CDR3 has 14 residues. The CDR3 coding sequence is TGTGCCAGCTCGCAGTCCAGCGCCCAAGAGACCCAGTACTTC. The encoded protein is CASSQSSAQETQYF.

The rearrangement joins TRBV5-5 to TRBJ2-7, with D hard to call. The germline V gene encodes CDR1 SGHKS and CDR2 YYEKEE (reference sequence). Trimming took off 4 bases at V and 4 bases at J, with 9 bases between the two ends. The CDR3 is 12 residues long. CDR3 sequence reads: CASSAREYEQYF. The CDR3 DNA reads TGTGCCAGCAGCGCGCGAGAGTACGAGCAGTACTTC.